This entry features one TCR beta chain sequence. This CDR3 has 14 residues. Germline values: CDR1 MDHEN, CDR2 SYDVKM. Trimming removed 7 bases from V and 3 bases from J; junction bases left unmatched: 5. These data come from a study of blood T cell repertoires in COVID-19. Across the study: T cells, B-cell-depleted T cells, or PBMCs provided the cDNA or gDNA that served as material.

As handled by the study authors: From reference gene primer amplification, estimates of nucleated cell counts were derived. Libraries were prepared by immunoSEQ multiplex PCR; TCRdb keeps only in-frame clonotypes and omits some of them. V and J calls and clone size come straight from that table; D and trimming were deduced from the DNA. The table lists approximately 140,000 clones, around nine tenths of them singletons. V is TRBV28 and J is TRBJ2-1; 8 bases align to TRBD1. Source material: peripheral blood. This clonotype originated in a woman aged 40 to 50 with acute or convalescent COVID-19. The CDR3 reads CASTPGGLYNEQFF. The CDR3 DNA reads TGTGCCAGCACCCCAGGGGGCCTCTACAATGAGCAGTTCTTC.